This T cell receptor beta chain was sequenced for a study of identical twins (dated by TCRdb to between 2015 and 2016). Notes on the research overall: To test whether fetal clonotypes persist, the study used deep sequencing on TCR alpha and beta repertoires from monozygotic twins, unrelated adults of various ages, and cord blood. Replicate twin experiments were performed at different times using different library preparation protocols to rule out contamination.

Every donor was a healthy Caucasian. Three pairs of female monozygotic twins, all aged roughly 18 to 29 years, were included in the twin cohort. Positive isolation kits from Invitrogen were used to isolate the CD4+ and CD8+ T cell populations. This clonotype came up a few times. Its antigen has not been determined. No qualities accompany the bases; no much larger clone lies one base away. Libraries were prepared through 5' RACE. The sequencer was an Illumina HiSeq 2000. A universal primer binding site was added through template switching, and the final cDNA carried a unique molecular identifier so that TCR cDNA molecules could be counted accurately. Specific primers in the conserved constant-segment region were used to synthesize first-strand cDNA for the TCR alpha and beta chains. To control for contamination, each cDNA library was double barcoded with a SMART-Mk sample barcode plus Illumina barcodes. TruSeq adapter sequences along with Illumina sample barcodes were introduced in two successive PCR steps. The Illumina HiSeq platform was used with custom primers to sequence TCR alpha and beta cDNA libraries. Per the authors' processing: MiGEC was used to process raw reads and extract unique molecular identifiers, and MiXCR was used to find CDR3 positions. For each individual, recombination models were inferred using an EM algorithm with the repgenHMM and IGoR tools. The tcR package in R was used for shared clonotype analysis, with sharing normalized by the product of cloneset sizes. Out-of-frame nonproductive sequences were analyzed to study raw recombination free of thymic and clonal selection effects. Through fastp at Q25 and MiXCR, TCRdb rebuilt clones from the public reads, retaining in-frame beta chains. All rows with the same CDR3 protein become a single entry with the most common DNA and genes. TCRdb, not the original authors, processed these V and J calls. Here the sample has some 240,000 distinct CDR3 sequences; approximately 8.3% occur a single time. About 3% of the sample is in the top ten clones.

Overall study outcomes, separate from this receptor: Compared with coincidental sharing between unrelated individuals, out-of-frame TCR alpha sequences shared between twins showed an excess of sequences with low generation probability. In beta out-of-frame sequences, excess twin sharing was weaker, because having fewer shared sequences lowered the signal-to-noise ratio. Because the same donors could not be followed over many years, the conclusions depended on cross-sectional statistical analysis. In monozygotic twins, out-of-frame TCR alpha sharing was systematically underestimated by recombination models, although the models agreed with sharing between unrelated individuals. Invariant T cells such as MAIT and iNKT could partly confound zero-insertion analyses, though diverse VJ usage argued against this for most clonotypes. Fewer insertions were carried by abundant cord blood beta clonotypes, a similar but weaker trend appeared in young adult naive repertoires, and no such trend appeared in memory repertoires.

The V and J ends are trimmed by 5 bases and 4 bases, leaving 14 bases between them. Spanning cysteine to phenylalanine, the CDR3 consists of 15 amino acids. Only CDR3 DNA is held: 45 bases, read in frame from base 1. CDR1 and CDR2 were assigned from the germline V gene (reference sequence) as MNHEY and SMNVEV. The same data also contributed to another study, on yellow fever vaccine responses in identical twins. The second study also describes: The authors reported that the T cell response to vaccination in identical twins appeared partly convergent and partly personalized. In identical twins, the study followed T cell clones that responded to the vaccine with precision.

The chain was built from TRBV27 and TRBJ1-4, with TRBD1 tentatively as D gene (5 bases match). Input material: CD8+ T cells sorted from blood. The origin of this receptor is a woman between 18 and 30 years old in good health. The CDR3: CASSHSRQFNEKLFF. The DNA sequence follows: TGTGCCAGCAGTCATAGCCGACAGTTTAATGAAAAACTGTTTTTT.